Listed here are 14 T cell receptor beta chains from one sample, sequenced in a study of T-cell memory formation after mild COVID-19. A single record per CDR3 protein comes from TCRdb applying MiXCR to the 5' RACE reads. The sample yields roughly 130,000 distinct CDR3 sequences, approximately 15% seen once. The sample taken for sequencing was PBMCs or a T cell subset sorted from them (not recorded which). The receptors shown here come from an adult woman who had mild COVID-19 (a few samples of this study predate the infection). Cell type and time point are not known.

This clonotype was observed a few times. The genes are TRBV5-1 and TRBJ2-2; D might be TRBD1 or TRBD2, each matching 5 bases. The germline gives CDR1 SGHRS, CDR2 YFSETQ. The CDR3 runs 16 residues. V was shortened by 3 bases and J by 7 bases, with 19 bases between the two germline ends. The CDR3, as DNA: TGCGCCAGCAGCTCCCGGGACGGCTCATGGGACGGGGAGCTGTTTTTT. Residues: CASSSRDGSWDGELFF.

This chain connects TRBV7-2 to TRBJ1-2; D uncertain. Germline V gives CDR1 SGHTA, CDR2 FQGNSA. The V gene lost 8 bases and the J gene lost 8 bases, with 18 bases spanning the gap. The CDR3 has 13 amino acids. CDR3 DNA: TGTGCCAGCGGTGGACCTAGGCCGGGAGGCTACACCTTC. Translation: CASGGPRPGGYTF.

V gene TRBV7-9 combines with J gene TRBJ1-1; a possible D gene is TRBD1 (6 bases). In germline, CDR1 is SEHNR, CDR2 FQNEAQ (reference sequence). The CDR3 is 14 amino acids. The V end lost 6 bases, the J end lost 5 bases, and 16 bases lay between the germline ends. CDR3 residues: CASRYLQGVTEAFF. For the CDR3, the DNA is TGTGCCAGCAGATATCTACAGGGAGTTACTGAAGCTTTCTTT. Together with reference TRBV7-9 and TRBJ1-1, the CDR3 gives the full variable domain: DTGVSQNPRHKITKRGQNVTFRCDPISEHNRLYWYRQTLGQGPEFLTYFQNEAQLEKSRLLSDRFSAERPKGSFSTLEIQRTEQGDSAMYLCASRYLQGVTEAFFGQGTRLTVV.

The chain uses TRBV27 and TRBJ1-2; 9 bases are shared with TRBD1. The CDR3 sequence is 15 residues long. From germline, CDR1 is MNHEY and CDR2 SMNVEV (reference sequence). V lost 8 bases and J lost 8; bases outside the gene matches: 15. The CDR3 DNA reads as TGTGCCAGCTACACCCGAACAGGGGGCGCAGAAGGCTACACCTTC. Translating gives CASYTRTGGAEGYTF.

This clonotype was counted only a few times. This chain connects TRBV12-3 or TRBV12-4 to TRBJ2-5; D is ambiguous. The CDR3 is 14 residues long. With 2 bases removed from V and 2 bases from J, the gap between germline ends came to 9 bases. CDR3 region: CASSLRRQQETQYF. CDR3 nucleotide sequence: TGTGCCAGCAGTTTAAGGCGTCAGCAAGAGACCCAGTACTTC.

The DNA of the CDR3 is TGTGCCAGCAGCCAGCGGGGGGGCGACACAGATACGCAGTATTTT. Translated, it gives CASSQRGGDTDTQYF. The chain links TRBV4-2 to TRBJ2-3; 9 bases line up with TRBD2. Germline V CDR1 and CDR2: LGHNA, YNFKEQ. The trim removed 3 bases at V and 2 bases at J, leaving 3 bases unmatched. The CDR3 is made up of 15 amino acids.

The table lists this clonotype with a few counts. This chain joins TRBV4-2 and TRBJ2-6, with no clear D. The CDR3 loop spans 15 amino acids. Trimming stripped 4 bases from V and 0 bases from J, with 7 bases between. The germline CDR1 and CDR2 sequences are LGHNA and YNFKEQ. CDR3 in DNA: TGTGCCAGCAGCCTTACCAGCTCTGGGGCCAACGTCCTGACTTTC. Its protein is CASSLTSSGANVLTF.

V is TRBV28 and J is TRBJ2-3, with D possibly matching TRBD2 (5 bases). This CDR3 has 13 amino acids. Trimming took off 5 bases at V and 4 bases at J, with 10 bases between the two ends. The germline CDR1 and CDR2 sequences are MDHEN and SYDVKM. The CDR3 spells CASSESGPDTQYF. The CDR3 bases are TGTGCCAGCAGTGAAAGCGGTCCAGATACGCAGTATTTT.

This clonotype was counted at least ten times. The chain is built from TRBV5-1 and TRBJ2-2, with 8 nucleotides matching TRBD1. Germline lookup yields CDR1 SGHRS and CDR2 YFSETQ. The CDR3 has 16 residues. Trimming cost V 0 bases and J 4 bases; bases outside gene matches: 5. The CDR3 nucleotides read TGCGCCAGCAGCTTGGGCCAGGGGGCCAGCACCGGGGAGCTGTTTTTT. The encoded protein is CASSLGQGASTGELFF.

This chain links TRBV18 with TRBJ2-5; 7 bases are shared with TRBD1. V dropped 4 bases and J dropped 5; count of bases not matched to a gene: 10. From germline, CDR1 is KGHSH and CDR2 LQKENI. The CDR3 runs 15 residues. The CDR3 is CASSRVTGSKETQYF. The CDR3 DNA reads TGTGCCAGCTCACGGGTGACAGGGTCGAAGGAGACCCAGTACTTC.

This clonotype was found a few times. V is TRBV11-1 and J is TRBJ2-1; no clear D. V was shortened by 2 bases and J by 0 bases, with 11 bases between the two germline ends. The length of the CDR3 is 16 residues. Germline V gives CDR1 SGHAT, CDR2 FQDESV (reference sequence). The CDR3 is CASSLSPAGSYNEQFF. CDR3 nucleotide sequence: TGTGCCAGCAGCTTATCGCCAGCCGGCTCCTACAATGAGCAGTTCTTC.

This clonotype was recorded a few times. This rearrangement joins TRBV7-9 to TRBJ1-4; tentatively, D is TRBD1 (6 bases). The CDR3 sequence is 14 residues long. V lost 5 bases to trimming and J lost 3 bases, with 10 bases between them. Germline V gene data show CDR1 as SEHNR and CDR2 as FQNEAQ (reference sequence). CDR3 loop: CASSTGHSNEKLFF. The CDR3 DNA sequence: TGTGCCAGCAGCACGGGACACTCTAATGAAAAACTGTTTTTT.

Only a few counts were recorded for this clonotype. This rearrangement joins TRBV24-1 to TRBJ2-5; a possible D gene is TRBD2 (5 bases). The CDR3 length is 13 residues. V dropped 2 bases and J dropped 9 bases, with 12 bases sitting between them. Per the germline V gene, CDR1 is KGHDR and CDR2 is SFDVKD. CDR3 bases: TGTGCCACCAGTGATTCCGACGGACTTCCCCAGTACTTC. Its translation is CATSDSDGLPQYF.

The chain recombines TRBV7-6 with TRBJ2-3, with TRBD2 matching over 10 bases. Germline V gene data show CDR1 as SGHVS and CDR2 as FNYEAQ. CDR3 length: 17 residues. J was trimmed by 5 bases and V by 4 bases; bases with no gene match: 12. CDR3 in DNA: TGTGCCAGCAGCTCCTCAATTAGCGGGGGGATGAAAGATACGCAGTATTTT. This codes for CASSSSISGGMKDTQYF.